The 3 T cell receptor beta chains given below trace back to one sample, sequenced in a study of T cell repertoires in cytomegalovirus infection. TCRdb re-called the reads through MiXCR, storing one row per CDR3 protein. The sample contains 150,000 to 200,000 distinct CDR3 sequences, roughly 30% of which appear only once. The sequencing input was PBMCs. The origin of the receptors is a human donor in good health (CMV status not recorded). Some clones in this sample may be carry-over from other donors' samples.

The rearrangement uses TRBV20-1 and TRBJ1-1; weak D call: TRBD1 (5 bases). This CDR3 has 16 residues. Germline CDR1 DFQATT, CDR2 SNEGSKA (reference sequence). Trimming left V 2 bases short and J 4 bases short, with 20 bases between. This CDR3 reads CSARSSGRHRGTEAFF. CDR3 bases: TGCAGTGCTAGATCCTCGGGACGGCATAGGGGCACTGAAGCTTTCTTT.

This clonotype was recorded a few times. The chain is built from TRBV5-1 and TRBJ1-1, with D perhaps matching TRBD1 (6 bases). This CDR3 comprises 16 residues. Deletions cut 0 bases from V and 3 bases from J, with 15 bases between. Germline CDR1 SGHRS, CDR2 YFSETQ. The chain's CDR3 is CASSLDDYREYTEAFF. The CDR3 region has the DNA TGCGCCAGCAGCTTGGATGATTACAGGGAATACACTGAAGCTTTCTTT. Full variable domain (outside the CDR3, taken from reference TRBV5-1 and TRBJ1-1): KAGVTQTPRYLIKTRGQQVTLSCSPISGHRSVSWYQQTPGQGLQFLFEYFSETQRNKGNFPGRFSGRQFSNSRSEMNVSTLELGDSALYLCASSLDDYREYTEAFFGQGTRLTVV.

This clonotype was picked up a small number of times. The chain has TRBV5-1 and TRBJ1-2; 8 bases agree with TRBD1. This CDR3 region has 15 residues. With V trimmed by 0 bases and J by 2 bases, 3 bases remained unmatched. Germline CDR1 is SGHRS and CDR2 is YFSETQ. In DNA, the CDR3 is TGCGCCAGCAGCTTGGGAGACAGGGGAAACTATGGCTACACCTTC. This sequence encodes CASSLGDRGNYGYTF.